Listed below are T cell receptor beta chains from one sample, sequenced in a study of blood T cell repertoires in COVID-19. This table comes from immunoSEQ multiplex PCR, and its TCRdb copy is limited to in-frame clones, with some not included. The data hold around 16,000 clones, with around 89% observed a single time. The sequenced sample was peripheral blood. These receptors came from a man of 80 years or more with acute or convalescent COVID-19. Both conserved end residues are part of each CDR3. Size tells how often a clone was seen (once, few, many) or the class of an expanded clone, and some rows leave it out.

clone_size j_call v_call cdr3_aa
- TRBJ1-5 TRBV3-1/TRBV3-2 CASSQGGGNNQPQHF
- TRBJ1-5 TRBV6-1 CASSEALRGNQPQHF
- TRBJ1-5 TRBV18 CASSLQESNQPQHF
- TRBJ2-2 TRBV3-1/TRBV3-2 CASSQDGRAENTGELFF
- TRBJ1-2 TRBV3-1/TRBV3-2 CASSPTARPAYGYTF
- TRBJ2-5 TRBV7-2 CASSLKGGRVETQYF
- TRBJ1-1 TRBV11-3 CASSFIGGTEAFF
- TRBJ2-1 TRBV6-2/TRBV6-3 CASSPLTSGRPHEQFF
- TRBJ1-2 TRBV7-9 CASGPGQLNYGYTF
- TRBJ1-3 TRBV3-1/TRBV3-2 CASSQRGEGNTIYF
- TRBJ1-2 TRBV3-1/TRBV3-2 CASSDNRGLSGYTF
- TRBJ1-4 TRBV30 CAWSGGPGSGEKLFF
- TRBJ2-7 TRBV28 CASSVGGQGYEQYF
- TRBJ1-1 TRBV29-1 CSVGTGQNTEAFF
once TRBJ1-1 TRBV3-1/TRBV3-2 CASSYRGTEAFF
- TRBJ1-5 TRBV3-1/TRBV3-2 CASSQVGGSNQPQHF
- TRBJ1-5 TRBV2 CASGPGQGRNQPQHF
once TRBJ1-2 TRBV30 CAWSALGYGYTF
- TRBJ2-2 TRBV6-2/TRBV6-3 CASSYAQGTGELFF
- TRBJ1-2 TRBV19 CASSTPGQGSGLSDIYGYTF
- TRBJ2-1 TRBV6-5 CASRGQGAGEQFF
- TRBJ1-2 TRBV19 CASRTGQANYGYTF
- TRBJ1-2 TRBV18 CASSRGQGPANYGYTF
- TRBJ1-4 TRBV2 CARGDSTNEKLFF
- TRBJ1-5 TRBV24-1 CATSDGGEGQPQHF
- TRBJ2-7 TRBV9 CASSPRGEQYF
- TRBJ2-3 TRBV29-1 CSVLGLAGPTDTQYF
- TRBJ2-7 TRBV6-2/TRBV6-3 CASSYSSPYEQYF
- TRBJ1-6 TRBV6-5 CASSYLGNKGDSPLHF
- TRBJ2-7 TRBV27 CASSQRTGGLYEQYF
once TRBJ2-5 TRBV2 CASSERETQYF
- TRBJ2-1 TRBV5-8 CASSYLSGRYNEQFF
- TRBJ1-1 TRBV2 CASSQQTAGRAFF
- TRBJ1-2 TRBV5-8 CASRDGQGASYGYTF
- TRBJ2-3 TRBV19 CASSPSGGPDTQYF
few TRBJ2-7 TRBV5-1 CASSLEGGSTYEQYF
- TRBJ2-7 TRBV30 CAWNLDRRAYEQYF
- TRBJ1-1 TRBV30 CAWTGEAGTEAFF
- TRBJ1-4 TRBV12-3/TRBV12-4 CASTRQGNEKLFF
- TRBJ1-5 TRBV5-1 CASSPTGAQPQHF
- TRBJ1-1 TRBV19 CASSGGIGTEAFF
- TRBJ2-7 TRBV20-1 CSASEWEYEQYF
- TRBJ1-1 TRBV29-1 CSVESDRGETEAFF
- TRBJ1-2 TRBV11-2 CASSLDRTGVTYGYTF
few TRBJ1-6 TRBV19 CASTPAPGQNSPLHF
once TRBJ2-5 TRBV5-1 CASSAELAGGQETQYF
once TRBJ1-2 TRBV5-5 CASSLVQNYGYTF
- TRBJ2-7 TRBV5-4 CASSLGGQGSYEQYF
- TRBJ1-4 TRBV19 CASSPQGTANEKLFF
- TRBJ1-2 TRBV5-4 CASSLQGLQGYTF
- TRBJ1-4 TRBV2 CASSPGQGQNEKLFF
- TRBJ1-6 TRBV11-2 CASSLDSKVSPLHF
- TRBJ2-7 TRBV11-2 CASSTTGTGGIKQYF
- TRBJ2-7 TRBV18 CASSPKGAEQYF
- TRBJ2-2 TRBV2 CASKSGGLSNTGELFF
- TRBJ1-2 TRBV5-1 CASATTVAEGYTF
- TRBJ2-7 TRBV4-1 CASSRITGYEQYF